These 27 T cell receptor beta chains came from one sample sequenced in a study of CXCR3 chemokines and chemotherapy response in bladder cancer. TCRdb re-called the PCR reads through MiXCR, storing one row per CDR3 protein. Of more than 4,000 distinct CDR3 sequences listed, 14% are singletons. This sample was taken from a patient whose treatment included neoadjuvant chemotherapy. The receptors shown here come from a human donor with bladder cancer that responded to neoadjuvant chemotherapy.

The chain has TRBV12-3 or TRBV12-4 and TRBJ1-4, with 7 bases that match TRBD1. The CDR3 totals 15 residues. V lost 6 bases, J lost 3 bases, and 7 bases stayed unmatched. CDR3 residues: CASRNRDSPNEKLFF. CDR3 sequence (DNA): TGTGCCAGCAGAAACCGGGACAGCCCTAATGAAAAACTGTTTTTT.

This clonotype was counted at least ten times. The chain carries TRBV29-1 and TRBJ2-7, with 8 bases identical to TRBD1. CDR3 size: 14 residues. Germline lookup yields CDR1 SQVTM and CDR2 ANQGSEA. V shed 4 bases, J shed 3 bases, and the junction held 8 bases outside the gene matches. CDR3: CSVVGQGAYYEQYF. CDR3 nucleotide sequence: TGCAGCGTTGTTGGCCAGGGGGCTTACTACGAGCAGTACTTC.

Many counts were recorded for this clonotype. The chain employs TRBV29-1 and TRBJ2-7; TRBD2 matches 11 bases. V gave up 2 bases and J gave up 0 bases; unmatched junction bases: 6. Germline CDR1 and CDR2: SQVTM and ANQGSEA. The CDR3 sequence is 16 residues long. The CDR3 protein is CSVELRGTSGSYEQYF. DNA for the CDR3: TGCAGCGTTGAATTACGAGGGACTAGCGGCTCCTACGAGCAGTACTTC.

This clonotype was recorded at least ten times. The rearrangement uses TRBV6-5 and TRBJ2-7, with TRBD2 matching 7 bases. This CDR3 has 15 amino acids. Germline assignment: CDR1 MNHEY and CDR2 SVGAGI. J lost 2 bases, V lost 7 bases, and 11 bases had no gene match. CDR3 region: CASKLSRGGAYEQYF. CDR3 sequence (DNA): TGTGCCAGCAAACTTAGCCGGGGAGGGGCCTACGAGCAGTACTTC.

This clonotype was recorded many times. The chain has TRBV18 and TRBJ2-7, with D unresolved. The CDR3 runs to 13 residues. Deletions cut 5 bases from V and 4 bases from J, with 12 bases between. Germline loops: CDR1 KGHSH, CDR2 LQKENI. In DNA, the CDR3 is TGTGCCAGCTCAGATCGGACGGGTTACGAGCAGTACTTC. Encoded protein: CASSDRTGYEQYF.

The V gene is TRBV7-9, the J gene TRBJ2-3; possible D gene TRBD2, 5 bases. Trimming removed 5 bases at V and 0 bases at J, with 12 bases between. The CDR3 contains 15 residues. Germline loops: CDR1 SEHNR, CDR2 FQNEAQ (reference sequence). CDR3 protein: CASSLLSGSTDTQYF. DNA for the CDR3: TGTGCCAGCAGCCTGCTATCGGGAAGCACAGATACGCAGTATTTT.

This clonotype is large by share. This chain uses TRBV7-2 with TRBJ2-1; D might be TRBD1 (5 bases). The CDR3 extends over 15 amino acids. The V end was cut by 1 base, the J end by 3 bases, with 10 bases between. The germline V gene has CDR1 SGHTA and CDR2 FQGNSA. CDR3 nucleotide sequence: TGTGCCAGCAGCTTAGACTCTAGGGGCTACAATGAGCAGTTCTTC. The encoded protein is CASSLDSRGYNEQFF.

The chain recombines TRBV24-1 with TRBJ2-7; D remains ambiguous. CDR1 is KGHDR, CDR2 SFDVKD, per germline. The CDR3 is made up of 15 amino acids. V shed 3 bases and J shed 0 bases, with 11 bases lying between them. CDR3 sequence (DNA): TGTGCCACCAGTGATCCTTCGTCCGGCTCCTACGAGCAGTACTTC. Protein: CATSDPSSGSYEQYF.

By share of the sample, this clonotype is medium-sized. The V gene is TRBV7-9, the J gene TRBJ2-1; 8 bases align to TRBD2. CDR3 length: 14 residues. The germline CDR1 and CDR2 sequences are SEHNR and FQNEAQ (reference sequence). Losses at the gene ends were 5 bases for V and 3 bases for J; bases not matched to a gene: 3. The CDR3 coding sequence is TGTGCCAGCAGCGGGACTAGATTCTACAATGAGCAGTTCTTC. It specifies CASSGTRFYNEQFF.

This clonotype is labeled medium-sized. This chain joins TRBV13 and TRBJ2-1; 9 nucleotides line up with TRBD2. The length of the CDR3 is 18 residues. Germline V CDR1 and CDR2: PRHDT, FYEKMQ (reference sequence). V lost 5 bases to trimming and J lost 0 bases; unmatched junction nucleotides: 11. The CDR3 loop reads CASSPRGAGGRSYNEQFF. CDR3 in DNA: TGTGCCAGCAGCCCTCGGGGAGCGGGAGGCCGCTCCTACAATGAGCAGTTCTTC.

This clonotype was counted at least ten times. Written as DNA, the CDR3 is TGTGCCAGTAGTACATACACCGGGACAGGATGGTGGGAGCAGTACTTC. It encodes CASSTYTGTGWWEQYF. The V and J genes are TRBV19 and TRBJ2-7; 8 bases are shared with TRBD1. Trimming cost V 4 bases and J 7 bases; bases outside gene matches: 15. Germline V CDR1 and CDR2: LNHDA, SQIVND (reference sequence). This CDR3 is built from 16 residues.

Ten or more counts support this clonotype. Here the CDR3 DNA reads TGTGCCAGCAGTCCCCTGACAGGGGGAACAGATACGCAGTATTTT. Its protein product is CASSPLTGGTDTQYF. The chain has TRBV27 and TRBJ2-3; 9 positions match TRBD1. This CDR3 is 15 amino acids long. Trimming at V came to 5 bases and at J to 3 bases, leaving 6 bases not matched to a gene. The V gene's germline CDR1 is MNHEY and CDR2 SMNVEV (reference sequence).

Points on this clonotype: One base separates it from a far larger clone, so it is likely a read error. In nucleotides, the CDR3 is TGTGCCAGTAGTGAGACTAGCGACTCCTACGAGCAGTTCTTC. This gives the protein CASSETSDSYEQFF. The chain joins TRBV19 to TRBJ2-1; 8 bases line up with TRBD2. The germline CDR1 and CDR2 sequences are LNHDA and SQIVND (reference sequence). Trimming at V came to 5 bases and at J to 10 bases, leaving 10 bases not matched to a gene. The CDR3 loop spans 14 amino acids.

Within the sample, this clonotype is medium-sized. The CDR3 DNA is TGTGCCAGCAGCTTCGAGCGGGGAAAAAGCACAGATACGCAGTATTTT. Amino acids: CASSFERGKSTDTQYF. The V call is TRBV5-6, the J call TRBJ2-3; TRBD2 agrees at 7 bases. Per the germline V gene, CDR1 is SGHDT and CDR2 is YYEEEE. The CDR3 contains 16 residues. The V and J ends lost 2 bases and 0 bases, in that order; junction bases with no gene match: 6. Based on the CDR3 plus reference TRBV5-6 and TRBJ2-3, the full variable domain is DAGVTQSPTHLIKTRGQQVTLRCSPKSGHDTVSWYQQALGQGPQFIFQYYEEEERQRGNFPDRFSGHQFPNYSSELNVNALLLGDSALYLCASSFERGKSTDTQYFGPGTRLTVL.

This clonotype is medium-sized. This CDR3 is CASSMTGGSGANVLTF. In nucleotides, the CDR3 is TGTGCCAGTAGTATGACAGGGGGTTCTGGGGCCAACGTCCTGACTTTC. This rearrangement joins TRBV19 to TRBJ2-6, with TRBD1 matching over 9 bases. Germline loops: CDR1 LNHDA, CDR2 SQIVND (reference sequence). Trimming removed 3 bases from V and 1 base from J; junction bases left unmatched: 1. CDR3 size: 16 residues.

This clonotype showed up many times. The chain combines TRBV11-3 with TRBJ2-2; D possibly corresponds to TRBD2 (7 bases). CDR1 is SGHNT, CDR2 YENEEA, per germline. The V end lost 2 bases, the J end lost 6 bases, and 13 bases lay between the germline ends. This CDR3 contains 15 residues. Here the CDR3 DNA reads TGTGCCAGCAGCTTAATCAAGGGGGGGGCCGGGGAGCTGTTTTTT. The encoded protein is CASSLIKGGAGELFF.

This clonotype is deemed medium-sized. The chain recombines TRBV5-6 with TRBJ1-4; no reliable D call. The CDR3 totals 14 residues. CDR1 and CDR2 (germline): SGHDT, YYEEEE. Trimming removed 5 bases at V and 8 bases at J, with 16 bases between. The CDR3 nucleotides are TGTGCCAGCAGTTCCGGGATCCTGGGGGAAAAACTGTTTTTT. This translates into CASSSGILGEKLFF.

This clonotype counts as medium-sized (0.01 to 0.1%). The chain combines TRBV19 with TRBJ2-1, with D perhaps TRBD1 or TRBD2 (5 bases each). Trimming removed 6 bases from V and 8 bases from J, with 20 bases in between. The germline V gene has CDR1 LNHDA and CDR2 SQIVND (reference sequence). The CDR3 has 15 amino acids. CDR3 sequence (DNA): TGTGCCAGTAGCCTGGGCCGAATCCTGGGGGATGAGCAGTTCTTC. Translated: CASSLGRILGDEQFF.

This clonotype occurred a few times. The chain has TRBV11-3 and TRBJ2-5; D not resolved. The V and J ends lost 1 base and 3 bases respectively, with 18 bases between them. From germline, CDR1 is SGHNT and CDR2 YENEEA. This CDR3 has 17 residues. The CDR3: CASSLGIGSRFKETQYF. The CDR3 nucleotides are TGTGCCAGCAGCTTAGGAATTGGCTCGCGATTTAAAGAGACCCAGTACTTC.

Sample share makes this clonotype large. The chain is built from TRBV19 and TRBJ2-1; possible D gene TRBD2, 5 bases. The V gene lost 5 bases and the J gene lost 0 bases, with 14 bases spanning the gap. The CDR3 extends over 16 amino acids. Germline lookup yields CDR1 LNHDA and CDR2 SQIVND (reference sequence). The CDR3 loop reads CASSPSRERSYNEQFF. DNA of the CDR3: TGTGCCAGTAGTCCATCGAGGGAACGCTCCTACAATGAGCAGTTCTTC.

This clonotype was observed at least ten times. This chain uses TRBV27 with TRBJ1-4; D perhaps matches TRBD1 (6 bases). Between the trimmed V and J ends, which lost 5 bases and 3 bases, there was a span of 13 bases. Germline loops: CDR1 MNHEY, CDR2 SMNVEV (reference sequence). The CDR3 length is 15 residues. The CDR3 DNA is TGTGCCAGCAGTGTCCTAGGGGGTCCTAATGAAAAACTGTTTTTT. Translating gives CASSVLGGPNEKLFF.

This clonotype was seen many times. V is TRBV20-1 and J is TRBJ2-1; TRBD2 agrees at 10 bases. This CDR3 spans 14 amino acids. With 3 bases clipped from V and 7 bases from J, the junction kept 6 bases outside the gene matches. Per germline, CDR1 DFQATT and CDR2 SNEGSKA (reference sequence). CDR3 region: CSASRTSGLNEQFF. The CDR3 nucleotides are TGCAGTGCTAGTAGGACTAGCGGTTTGAATGAGCAGTTCTTC.

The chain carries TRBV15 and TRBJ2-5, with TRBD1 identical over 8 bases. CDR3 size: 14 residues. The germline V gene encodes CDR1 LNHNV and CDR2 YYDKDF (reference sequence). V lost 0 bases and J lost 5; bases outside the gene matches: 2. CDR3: CATSRDRGLETQYF. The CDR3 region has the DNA TGTGCCACCAGCAGAGACAGGGGGCTGGAGACCCAGTACTTC.

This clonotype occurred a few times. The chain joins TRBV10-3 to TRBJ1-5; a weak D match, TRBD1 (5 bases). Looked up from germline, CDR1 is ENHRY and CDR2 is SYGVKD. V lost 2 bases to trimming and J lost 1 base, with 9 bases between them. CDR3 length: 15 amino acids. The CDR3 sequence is CAISEGGGSNQPQHF. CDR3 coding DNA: TGTGCCATCAGTGAGGGGGGGGGGAGCAATCAGCCCCAGCATTTT.

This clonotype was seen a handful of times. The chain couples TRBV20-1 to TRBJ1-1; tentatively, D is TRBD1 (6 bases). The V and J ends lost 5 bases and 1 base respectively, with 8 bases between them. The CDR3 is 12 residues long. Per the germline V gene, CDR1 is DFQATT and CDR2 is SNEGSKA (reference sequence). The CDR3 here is CSALRGNTEAFF. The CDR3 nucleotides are TGCAGTGCTCTCAGGGGGAACACTGAAGCTTTCTTT.

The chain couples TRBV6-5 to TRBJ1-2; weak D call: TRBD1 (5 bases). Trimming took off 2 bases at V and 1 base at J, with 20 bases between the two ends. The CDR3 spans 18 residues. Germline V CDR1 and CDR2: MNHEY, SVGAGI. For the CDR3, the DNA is TGTGCCAGCAGTTACCGAGACCAAGGGGCCCCGGGTAACTATGGCTACACCTTC. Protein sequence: CASSYRDQGAPGNYGYTF.

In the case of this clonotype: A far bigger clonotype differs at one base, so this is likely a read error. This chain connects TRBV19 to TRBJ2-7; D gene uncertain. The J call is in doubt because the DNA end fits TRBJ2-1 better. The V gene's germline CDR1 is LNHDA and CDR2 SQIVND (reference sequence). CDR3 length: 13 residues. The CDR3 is CASSKGSLFEQFF. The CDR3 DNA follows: TGTGCCAGTAGTAAAGGTAGTCTATTTGAGCAGTTCTTC.